This T cell receptor beta chain stems from a study of T cells in Graves' hyperthyroidism and ophthalmopathy. Background on the study: Peripheral blood collection took place at initial diagnosis, before any treatment.

This clonotype was observed at least ten times. Its antigen is as yet unknown. The source material, RNA transcripts, was used to amplify TCR beta CDR3 regions. Initially, a first-round RT-PCR of the TCR CDR3 employed the HTBI primer set. TCRdb re-called the multiplex PCR reads through MiXCR, storing one row per CDR3 protein. The sample yields approximately 400,000 distinct CDR3 sequences, approximately 12% seen once. Exclusion of patients followed from uncontrolled infection, other autoimmune disease, pregnancy or lactation. Points from the study as a whole: Blood samples included most of the expanded thyroid clonotypes exceeding 0.001. From stable hyperthyroidism, ophthalmopathy was set apart by a 13 V-J model.

CDR1 and CDR2 (germline): SGHRS, YFSETQ. There are 17 residues in the CDR3. V lost 0 bases, J lost 8 bases, and 18 bases lay in between. The specimen sequenced was blood. The V and J genes are TRBV5-1 and TRBJ1-6; the D is unclear. The sequence derives from a man in his thirties or forties with Graves' hyperthyroidism that later progressed to Graves' ophthalmopathy. The CDR3 reads CASSLESRRIRDSPLHF. DNA for the CDR3: TGCGCCAGCAGCTTGGAATCGCGCCGTATACGAGATTCACCCCTCCACTTT.